The 2 T cell receptor beta chains presented below share a single source sample, sequenced in a study of cytomegalovirus exposure and HLA in healthy donors. Here immunoSEQ multiplex PCR was the method, and the copy in TCRdb shows in-frame clones only, minus some. The sample includes 150,000 to 200,000 clones, more than 65% of them seen just once. Material for sequencing was PBMCs. These receptors were obtained from a woman aged 18-29 years in good health and CMV-seropositive.

The rearrangement links TRBV4-2 to TRBJ1-1, with D possibly TRBD1 on 6 matching bases. Looked up from germline, CDR1 is LGHNA and CDR2 is YNFKEQ. Trimming removed 0 bases from V and 1 base from J, with 18 bases in between. CDR3 length: 18 residues. The CDR3 is CASSQEGQGAGPNTEAFF. CDR3 coding DNA: TGTGCCAGCAGCCAAGAGGGACAAGGGGCCGGACCGAACACTGAAGCTTTCTTT.

This chain connects TRBV9 to TRBJ1-6; D gene unclear. CDR1 is SGDLS and CDR2 is YYNGEE in the germline V gene. The CDR3 is 15 amino acids. Between the trimmed V and J ends, which lost 0 bases and 7 bases, there was a span of 11 bases. The CDR3 coding sequence is TGTGCCAGCAGCGTAGGTGCACAGCCGAATTCACCCCTCCACTTT. Translated, it gives CASSVGAQPNSPLHF.